These 30 T cell receptor beta chains were sequenced from one sample in a study of long-term antiretroviral therapy in people with HIV. Run at survey level, the immunoSEQ assay was version v3.0. Using immunoSEQ multiplex PCR, the repertoire was profiled, and TCRdb retains in-frame clones only, with some absent. The sample holds 30,000 to 35,000 clones, roughly 74% seen once. Sample: unsorted PBMCs, taken 3 years after starting antiretroviral therapy. The receptors were gathered from a man aged 45-65 years with HIV.

J is TRBJ2-1 and V is TRBV14; 9 bases fit TRBD1. Trimming cost V 6 bases and J 6 bases; bases outside gene matches: 12. The CDR3 covers 16 residues. CDR1 SGHDN and CDR2 FVKESK come from the germline V gene. CDR3 sequence (DNA): TGTGCCAGCAGGAAACGTGGGACAGGGTTTGGCAATGAGCAGTTCTTC. Amino acid sequence: CASRKRGTGFGNEQFF.

The chain links TRBV29-1 to TRBJ2-2, with D perhaps matching TRBD2 (5 bases). Germline loops: CDR1 SQVTM, CDR2 ANQGSEA. There are 15 residues in the CDR3. The ends were cut back, 4 bases at V and 4 bases at J, with 16 bases in the middle. The CDR3 DNA is TGCAGCGTTGGCCCCGGAGGTTCGGGCACCGGGGAGCTGTTTTTT. Residues: CSVGPGGSGTGELFF.

The chain links TRBV13 to TRBJ2-1; D unclear. Germline V gene data show CDR1 as PRHDT and CDR2 as FYEKMQ (reference sequence). CDR3 length: 16 residues. Trimming removed 0 bases from V and 0 bases from J, with 9 bases in between. The CDR3 here is CASSLGRPSSYNEQFF. The CDR3 coding sequence is TGTGCCAGCAGCTTAGGACGCCCGAGCTCCTACAATGAGCAGTTCTTC.

The chain has TRBV27 and TRBJ2-7; tentatively, D is TRBD1 (6 bases). CDR3 size: 14 residues. V lost 5 bases to trimming and J lost 2 bases, with 13 bases between them. Per germline, CDR1 MNHEY and CDR2 SMNVEV (reference sequence). In nucleotides, the CDR3 is TGTGCCAGCAGTCTCAAGGGGGTACCCTACGAGCAGTACTTC. This codes for CASSLKGVPYEQYF.

The V call is TRBV7-9, the J call TRBJ2-2, with no clear D. Looked up from germline, CDR1 is SEHNR and CDR2 is FQNEAQ (reference sequence). V was cut by 6 bases and J by 3 bases, with 17 bases left in between. The CDR3 covers 16 residues. CDR3 amino acids: CASSLSPSRDTGELFF. The CDR3 DNA reads TGTGCCAGCAGTTTATCCCCAAGTCGGGACACCGGGGAGCTGTTTTTT.

This clone turned up a few times. The chain uses TRBV19 and TRBJ1-5, with unresolved D. V was cut by 4 bases and J by 4 bases, with 5 bases left in between. Germline CDR1 and CDR2: LNHDA and SQIVND (reference sequence). This CDR3 is 12 amino acids long. The CDR3 DNA sequence: TGTGCCAGTAGTAATGGTAATCAGCCCCAGCATTTT. Translated, it gives CASSNGNQPQHF.

This clone came up a few times. The chain is built from TRBV2 and TRBJ2-7, with 7 bases lining up with TRBD2. Germline V CDR1 and CDR2: SNHLY, FYNNEI. The CDR3 consists of 13 residues. After removal of 7 bases from V and 7 bases from J, the junction contained 10 bases not matched to a gene. The CDR3 sequence is CASTPGGRREQYF. Written as DNA, the CDR3 is TGTGCCAGCACCCCGGGAGGCCGGCGGGAGCAGTACTTC. Drawing the rest from reference TRBV2 and TRBJ2-7, the complete variable domain is EPEVTQTPSHQVTQMGQEVILRCVPISNHLYFYWYRQILGQKVEFLVSFYNNEISEKSEIFDDQFSVERPDGSNFTLKIRSTKLEDSAMYFCASTPGGRREQYFGPGTRLTVT.

This clone appeared once. The chain employs TRBV5-6 and TRBJ1-5; 7 bases align to TRBD1. Looked up from germline, CDR1 is SGHDT and CDR2 is YYEEEE. The CDR3 covers 18 residues. V lost 0 bases, J lost 0 bases, and 9 bases stayed unmatched. The CDR3 here is CASSLGPGQLYSNQPQHF. CDR3 nucleotide sequence: TGTGCCAGCAGCTTGGGTCCGGGACAGCTTTATAGCAATCAGCCCCAGCATTTT. Using reference TRBV5-6 and TRBJ1-5 for the parts outside the CDR3, the full variable domain is DAGVTQSPTHLIKTRGQQVTLRCSPKSGHDTVSWYQQALGQGPQFIFQYYEEEERQRGNFPDRFSGHQFPNYSSELNVNALLLGDSALYLCASSLGPGQLYSNQPQHFGDGTRLSIL.

The chain links TRBV7-9 to TRBJ2-3; TRBD2 agrees at 8 bases. With V trimmed by 4 bases and J by 6 bases, 12 bases remained unmatched. CDR1 and CDR2 from the germline V gene are SEHNR and FQNEAQ (reference sequence). The CDR3 has 16 amino acids. In DNA form, the CDR3 reads TGTGCCAGCAGCTCATATACCGGGGGGGTAGAGGATACGCAGTATTTT. Encoded protein: CASSSYTGGVEDTQYF.

The chain combines TRBV6-5 with TRBJ1-5; D is uncertain. CDR1 is MNHEY, CDR2 SVGAGI, per germline. The ends were cut back, 8 bases at V and 3 bases at J, with 17 bases in the middle. The CDR3 totals 15 residues. CDR3 loop: CASREGGNPNQPQHF. For the CDR3, the DNA is TGTGCCAGCCGAGAGGGAGGGAACCCCAATCAGCCCCAGCATTTT.

The chain uses TRBV7-2 and TRBJ1-5; D gene unclear. V lost 5 bases and J lost 4, with 12 bases in between. Germline V gene sequence: CDR1 SGHTA, CDR2 FQGNSA. The CDR3 is made up of 14 amino acids. Written as DNA, the CDR3 is TGTGCCAGCAGCCTCCTGCTGGGAAATCAGCCCCAGCATTTT. Encoded protein: CASSLLLGNQPQHF. The full variable domain, with the rest looked up from reference TRBV7-2 and TRBJ1-5, is GAGVSQSPSNKVTEKGKDVELRCDPISGHTALYWYRQSLGQGLEFLIYFQGNSAPDKSGLPSDRFSAERTGGSVSTLTIQRTQQEDSAVYLCASSLLLGNQPQHFGDGTRLSIL.

The J gene is TRBJ2-2, the V gene TRBV7-9; the D is unclear. Per the germline V gene, CDR1 is SEHNR and CDR2 is FQNEAQ (reference sequence). V was trimmed by 2 bases and J by 7 bases, leaving 11 bases between them. This CDR3 contains 14 residues. The CDR3 sequence: CASSLIGEVGELFF. Here the CDR3 DNA reads TGTGCCAGCAGCTTAATTGGGGAAGTCGGGGAGCTGTTTTTT.

This sequence joins TRBV18 and TRBJ1-5; 12 nucleotides agree with TRBD1. Germline loops: CDR1 KGHSH, CDR2 LQKENI. CDR3 size: 16 residues. V lost 0 bases and J lost 6; bases outside the gene matches: 3. DNA for the CDR3: TGTGCCAGCTCACCACCGGGACAGGGGGCCGGTCAGCCCCAGCATTTT. Amino acid sequence: CASSPPGQGAGQPQHF.

This rearrangement joins TRBV18 to TRBJ2-7, with TRBD2 matching 8 bases. Germline CDR1 reads KGHSH; CDR2 reads LQKENI. Trimming removed 0 bases from V and 4 bases from J; junction bases left unmatched: 2. This CDR3 region has 14 residues. CDR3 in amino acids: CASSPPGLEYEQYF. The CDR3 nucleotides read TGTGCCAGCTCACCACCGGGACTAGAATACGAGCAGTACTTC.

The V gene is TRBV18, the J gene TRBJ2-1, with 8 bases matching TRBD1. The germline V gene encodes CDR1 KGHSH and CDR2 LQKENI. The CDR3 runs 16 residues. With V trimmed by 4 bases and J by 2 bases, 7 bases remained unmatched. The CDR3 loop is CASSQRTGLTYNEQFF. Here the CDR3 DNA reads TGTGCCAGCTCACAAAGGACAGGGCTAACCTACAATGAGCAGTTCTTC.

In DNA, the CDR3 is TGTGCCAGCAGTTTAAGAGGGGCCGCTGGAAACACCATATATTTT. Translating gives CASSLRGAAGNTIYF. This chain uses TRBV28 with TRBJ1-3; TRBD1 might be the D (5 bases). Trimming left V 2 bases short and J 2 bases short, with 10 bases between. The germline gives CDR1 MDHEN, CDR2 SYDVKM. This CDR3 has 15 residues.

The chain joins TRBV7-8 to TRBJ2-3; 8 bases line up with TRBD1. Germline lookup yields CDR1 SGHVS and CDR2 FQNEAQ. Trimming removed 5 bases from V and 3 bases from J; junction bases left unmatched: 10. CDR3 length: 16 residues. CDR3 nucleotides: TGTGCCAGCAGCATGGGGACAGGCGCCGGGACAGATACGCAGTATTTT. Protein sequence: CASSMGTGAGTDTQYF.

This clone has just a few counts. The CDR3 loop reads CAISESETGHLPFYEQYF. For the CDR3, the DNA is TGTGCCATCAGTGAGTCTGAGACAGGTCATCTGCCATTCTACGAGCAGTACTTC. The rearrangement uses TRBV10-3 and TRBJ2-7; TRBD1 is a possible D gene (6 bases). The CDR3 runs 18 residues. The V end was cut by 0 bases, the J end by 3 bases, with 21 bases between. CDR1 is ENHRY, CDR2 SYGVKD, per germline.

This clone was seen only once. The CDR3 DNA sequence: TGTGCCAGCTCACCAGGCCAGCTGGCAACTAATGAAAAACTGTTTTTT. Translating it yields CASSPGQLATNEKLFF. This chain joins TRBV18 and TRBJ1-4; the D is unclear. Per the germline V gene, CDR1 is KGHSH and CDR2 is LQKENI. V lost 2 bases and J 0 bases, leaving 10 bases between the germline ends. The CDR3 has 16 residues.

This clone turned up a few times. This chain uses TRBV7-2 with TRBJ1-5; unclear D gene. Germline CDR1 SGHTA, CDR2 FQGNSA. This CDR3 is built from 13 residues. Between the trimmed V and J ends, which lost 1 base and 7 bases, there was a span of 8 bases. The CDR3 DNA follows: TGTGCCAGCAGCTTAGTATTAGACCAGCCCCAGCATTTT. Protein product: CASSLVLDQPQHF.

A few counts support this clone. The chain joins TRBV19 to TRBJ1-2; D gene uncertain. The CDR3 consists of 14 residues. The germline V gene encodes CDR1 LNHDA and CDR2 SQIVND (reference sequence). The V gene lost 1 base and the J gene lost 7 bases, with 13 bases spanning the gap. The chain's CDR3 is CASSIATRAIGYTF. Here the CDR3 DNA reads TGTGCCAGTAGTATAGCGACAAGGGCGATTGGCTACACCTTC. The variable domain in full, with the rest retrieved from reference TRBV19 and TRBJ1-2, is DGGITQSPKYLFRKEGQNVTLSCEQNLNHDAMYWYRQDPGQGLRLIYYSQIVNDFQKGDIAEGYSVSREKKESFPLTVTSAQKNPTAFYLCASSIATRAIGYTFGSGTRLTVV.

The chain combines TRBV7-9 with TRBJ1-2; no firm D call. CDR1 and CDR2 (germline): SEHNR, FQNEAQ (reference sequence). Trimming shortened V by 1 base and J by 5 bases, and 5 bases separated the two germline ends. This CDR3 has 12 amino acids. CDR3 nucleotide sequence: TGTGCCAGCAGCTTAGATCTATATGGCTACACCTTC. This sequence encodes CASSLDLYGYTF.

The chain employs TRBV6-1 and TRBJ2-5, with 7 bases fitting TRBD2. Germline V gene data show CDR1 as MNHNS and CDR2 as SASEGT. Trimming at V came to 5 bases and at J to 3 bases, leaving 3 bases not matched to a gene. This CDR3 is built from 13 residues. The CDR3 DNA follows: TGTGCCAGCAGTTGGGGGGGGAAAGAGACCCAGTACTTC. Amino acid sequence: CASSWGGKETQYF.

The V and J genes are TRBV15 and TRBJ2-7; TRBD2 aligns across 7 bases. V gave up 1 base and J gave up 2 bases; unmatched junction bases: 5. Germline CDR1 and CDR2: LNHNV and YYDKDF (reference sequence). The CDR3 spans 15 residues. The CDR3 sequence: CATSRGSGGAYEQYF. CDR3 in DNA: TGTGCCACCAGCAGAGGTTCTGGGGGGGCCTACGAGCAGTACTTC.

V usage is TRBV7-2 and J usage is TRBJ1-5; unclear D gene. This CDR3 has 13 residues. Germline values: CDR1 SGHTA, CDR2 FQGNSA. With 4 bases removed from V and 6 bases from J, the gap between germline ends came to 10 bases. CDR3 loop: CASSSRNTQPQHF. Here the CDR3 DNA reads TGTGCCAGCAGCTCCCGAAACACTCAGCCCCAGCATTTT.

The table lists this clone with a few counts. V usage is TRBV5-6 and J usage is TRBJ2-7; 10 bases align to TRBD1. J lost 4 bases, V lost 0 bases, and 1 base had no gene match. This CDR3 comprises 14 residues. CDR1 and CDR2 (germline): SGHDT, YYEEEE. Here the CDR3 reads CASSLGDRGYEQYF. The CDR3 DNA reads as TGTGCCAGCAGCTTGGGGGACAGGGGATACGAGCAGTACTTC. Drawing the rest from reference TRBV5-6 and TRBJ2-7, the complete variable domain is DAGVTQSPTHLIKTRGQQVTLRCSPKSGHDTVSWYQQALGQGPQFIFQYYEEEERQRGNFPDRFSGHQFPNYSSELNVNALLLGDSALYLCASSLGDRGYEQYFGPGTRLTVT.

The chain joins TRBV18 to TRBJ2-1; TRBD1 aligns across 10 bases. Losses at the gene ends were 6 bases for V and 3 bases for J; bases not matched to a gene: 14. The CDR3 contains 18 residues. CDR1 and CDR2 from the germline V gene are KGHSH and LQKENI. CDR3 sequence (DNA): TGTGCCAGCTCGCCGGGACAGGGGAAGTCATGGGTCTACAATGAGCAGTTCTTC. It encodes CASSPGQGKSWVYNEQFF.

V gene TRBV29-1 combines with J gene TRBJ1-4, with a weak D call TRBD1 (6 bases). Germline CDR1 reads SQVTM; CDR2 reads ANQGSEA. Between the trimmed V and J ends, which lost 6 bases and 0 bases, there was a span of 14 bases. The CDR3 totals 15 residues. CDR3 sequence (DNA): TGCAGCGTCGCCAGGGGAAGGGCAACTAATGAAAAACTGTTTTTT. It codes for CSVARGRATNEKLFF. Together with reference TRBV29-1 and TRBJ1-4, the CDR3 gives the full variable domain: SAVISQKPSRDICQRGTSLTIQCQVDSQVTMMFWYRQQPGQSLTLIATANQGSEATYESGFVIDKFPISRPNLTFSTLTVSNMSPEDSSIYLCSVARGRATNEKLFFGSGTQLSVL.

The rearrangement joins TRBV28 to TRBJ2-4, with D perhaps matching TRBD1 or TRBD2 (5 bases each). Trimming took off 3 bases at V and 8 bases at J, with 11 bases between the two ends. The CDR3 covers 13 residues. Germline CDR1 is MDHEN and CDR2 is SYDVKM. CDR3 residues: CASSFWGSDIQYF. The CDR3 DNA follows: TGTGCCAGCAGTTTCTGGGGGTCGGACATTCAGTACTTC.

V gene TRBV19 combines with J gene TRBJ2-7; 9 nucleotides line up with TRBD1. The V segment lost 7 bases and the J segment 2 bases; nucleotides outside the gene matches: 3. The CDR3 extends over 13 amino acids. Germline V gives CDR1 LNHDA, CDR2 SQIVND (reference sequence). The CDR3 DNA is TGTGCCAGTAAAGGGACAGGGACCTACGAGCAGTACTTC. Its protein product is CASKGTGTYEQYF.